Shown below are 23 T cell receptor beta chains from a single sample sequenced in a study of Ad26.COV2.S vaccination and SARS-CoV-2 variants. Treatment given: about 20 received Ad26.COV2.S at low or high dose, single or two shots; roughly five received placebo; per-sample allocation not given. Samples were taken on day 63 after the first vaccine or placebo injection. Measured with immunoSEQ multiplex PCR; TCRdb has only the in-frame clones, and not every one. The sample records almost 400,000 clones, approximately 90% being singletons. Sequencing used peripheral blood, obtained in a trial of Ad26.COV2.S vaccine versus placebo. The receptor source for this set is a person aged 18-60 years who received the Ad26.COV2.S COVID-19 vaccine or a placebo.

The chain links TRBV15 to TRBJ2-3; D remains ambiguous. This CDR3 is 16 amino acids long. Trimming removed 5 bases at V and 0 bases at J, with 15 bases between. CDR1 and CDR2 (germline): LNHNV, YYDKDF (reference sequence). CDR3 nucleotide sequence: TGTGCCACCAGCGATCGGGTCACCGCCAGCACAGATACGCAGTATTTT. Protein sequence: CATSDRVTASTDTQYF.

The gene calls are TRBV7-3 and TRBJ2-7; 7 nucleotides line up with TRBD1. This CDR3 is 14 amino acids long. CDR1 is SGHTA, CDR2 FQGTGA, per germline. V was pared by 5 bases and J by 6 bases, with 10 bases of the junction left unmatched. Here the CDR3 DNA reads TGTGCCAGCAGCCCGGGGACAGCCCCCAGCGAGCAGTACTTC. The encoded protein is CASSPGTAPSEQYF.

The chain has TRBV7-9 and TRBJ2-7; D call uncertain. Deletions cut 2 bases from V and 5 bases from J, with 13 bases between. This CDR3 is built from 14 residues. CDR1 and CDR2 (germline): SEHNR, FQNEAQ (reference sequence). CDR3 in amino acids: CASSLSGNRNEQYF. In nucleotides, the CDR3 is TGTGCCAGCAGCTTAAGTGGGAATAGAAACGAGCAGTACTTC.

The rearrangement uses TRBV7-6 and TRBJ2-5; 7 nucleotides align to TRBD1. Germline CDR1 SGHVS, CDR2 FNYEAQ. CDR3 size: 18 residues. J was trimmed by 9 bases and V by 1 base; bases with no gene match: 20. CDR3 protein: CASSLVTSGTAATVAQYF. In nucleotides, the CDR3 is TGTGCCAGCAGCTTAGTCACCTCCGGGACAGCCGCTACGGTGGCCCAGTACTTC. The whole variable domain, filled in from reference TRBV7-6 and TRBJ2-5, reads GAGVSQSPRYKVTKRGQDVALRCDPISGHVSLYWYRQALGQGPEFLTYFNYEAQQDKSGLPNDRFSAERPEGSISTLTIQRTEQRDSAMYRCASSLVTSGTAATVAQYFGPGTRLLVL.

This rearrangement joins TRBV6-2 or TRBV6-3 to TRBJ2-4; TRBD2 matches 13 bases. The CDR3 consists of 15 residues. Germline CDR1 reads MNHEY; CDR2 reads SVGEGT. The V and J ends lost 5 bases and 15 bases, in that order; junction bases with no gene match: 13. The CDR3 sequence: CASSRTSGRSKNSYF. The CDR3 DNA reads TGTGCCAGCAGTCGGACTAGCGGGAGAAGTAAAAACTCGTACTTC.

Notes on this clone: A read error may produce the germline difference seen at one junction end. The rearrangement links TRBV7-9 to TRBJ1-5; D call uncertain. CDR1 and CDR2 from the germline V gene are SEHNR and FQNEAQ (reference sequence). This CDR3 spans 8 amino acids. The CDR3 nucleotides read TGTGCCAGCACCACCGCGTATTTT. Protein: CASTTAYF.

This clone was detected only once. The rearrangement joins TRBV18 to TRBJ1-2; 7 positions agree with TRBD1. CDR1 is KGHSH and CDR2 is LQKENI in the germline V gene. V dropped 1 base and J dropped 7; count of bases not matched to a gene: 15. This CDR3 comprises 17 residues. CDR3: CASSPQTDRLFGGGYTF. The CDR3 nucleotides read TGTGCCAGCTCACCACAAACGGACAGGTTGTTCGGGGGTGGCTACACCTTC.

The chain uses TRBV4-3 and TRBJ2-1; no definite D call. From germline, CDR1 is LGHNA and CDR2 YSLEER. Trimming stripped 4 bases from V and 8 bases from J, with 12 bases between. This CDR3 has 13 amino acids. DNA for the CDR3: TGCGCCAGCAGCCGTAACCCAAAGGATGAGCAGTTCTTC. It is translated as CASSRNPKDEQFF.

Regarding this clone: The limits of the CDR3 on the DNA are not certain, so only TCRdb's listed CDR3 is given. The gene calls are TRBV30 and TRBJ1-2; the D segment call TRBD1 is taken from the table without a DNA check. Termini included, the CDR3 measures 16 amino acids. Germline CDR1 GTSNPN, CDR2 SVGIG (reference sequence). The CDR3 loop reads CAWSPGTGGFGNGYTF.

CDR3 DNA: TGTGCCAGCAGCCGCTCAGAGACCCAGTACTTC. Its protein is CASSRSETQYF. V gene TRBV11-3 combines with J gene TRBJ2-5, with D unresolved. Per germline, CDR1 SGHNT and CDR2 YENEEA. V was clipped by 5 bases and J by 4 bases, with 5 bases between them. The CDR3 has 11 residues.

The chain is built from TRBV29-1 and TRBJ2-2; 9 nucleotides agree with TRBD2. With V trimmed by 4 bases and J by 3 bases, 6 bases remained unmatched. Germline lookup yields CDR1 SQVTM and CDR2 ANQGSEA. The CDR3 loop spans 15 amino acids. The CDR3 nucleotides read TGCAGCGTTGCGCTAGCGGGGAGAGACACCGGGGAGCTGTTTTTT. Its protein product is CSVALAGRDTGELFF.

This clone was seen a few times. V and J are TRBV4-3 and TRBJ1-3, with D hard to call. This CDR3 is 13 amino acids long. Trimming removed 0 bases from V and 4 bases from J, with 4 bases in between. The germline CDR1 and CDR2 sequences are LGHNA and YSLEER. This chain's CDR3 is CASSQDRGNTIYF. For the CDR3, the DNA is TGCGCCAGCAGCCAAGACCGCGGAAACACCATATATTTT.

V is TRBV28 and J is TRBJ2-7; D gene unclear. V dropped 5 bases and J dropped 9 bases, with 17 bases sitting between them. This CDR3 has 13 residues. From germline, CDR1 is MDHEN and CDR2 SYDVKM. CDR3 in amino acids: CASSGPPPEWQYF. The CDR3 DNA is TGTGCCAGCAGTGGACCCCCTCCCGAGTGGCAGTACTTC. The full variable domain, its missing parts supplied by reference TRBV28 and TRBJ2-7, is DVKVTQSSRYLVKRTGEKVFLECVQDMDHENMFWYRQDPGLGLRLIYFSYDVKMKEKGDIPEGYSVSREKKERFSLILESASTNQTSMYLCASSGPPPEWQYFGPGTRLTVT.

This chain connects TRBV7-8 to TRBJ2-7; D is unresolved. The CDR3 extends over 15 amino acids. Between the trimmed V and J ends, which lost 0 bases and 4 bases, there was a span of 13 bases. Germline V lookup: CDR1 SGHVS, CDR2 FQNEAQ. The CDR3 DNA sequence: TGTGCCAGCAGCTTAGCGAGGACCCGAGATTACGAGCAGTACTTC. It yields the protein CASSLARTRDYEQYF. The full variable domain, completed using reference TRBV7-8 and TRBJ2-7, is GAGVSQSPRYKVAKRGQDVALRCDPISGHVSLFWYQQALGQGPEFLTYFQNEAQLDKSGLPSDRFFAERPEGSVSTLKIQRTQQEDSAVYLCASSLARTRDYEQYFGPGTRLTVT.

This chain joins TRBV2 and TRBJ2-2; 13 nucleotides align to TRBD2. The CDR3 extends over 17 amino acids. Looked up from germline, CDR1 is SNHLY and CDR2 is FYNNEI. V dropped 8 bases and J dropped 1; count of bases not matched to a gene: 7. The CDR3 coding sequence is TGTGCCAGCCTCGGACTAGCGGGAGTCGTGAACACCGGGGAGCTGTTTTTT. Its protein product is CASLGLAGVVNTGELFF. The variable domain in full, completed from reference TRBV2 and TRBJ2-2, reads EPEVTQTPSHQVTQMGQEVILRCVPISNHLYFYWYRQILGQKVEFLVSFYNNEISEKSEIFDDQFSVERPDGSNFTLKIRSTKLEDSAMYFCASLGLAGVVNTGELFFGEGSRLTVL.

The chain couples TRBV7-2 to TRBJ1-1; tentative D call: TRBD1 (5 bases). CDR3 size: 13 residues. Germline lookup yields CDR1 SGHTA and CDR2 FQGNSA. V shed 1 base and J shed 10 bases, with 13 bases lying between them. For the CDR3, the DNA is TGTGCCAGCAGCTTAGATCAGGACGGGGGAGCTTTCTTT. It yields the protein CASSLDQDGGAFF.

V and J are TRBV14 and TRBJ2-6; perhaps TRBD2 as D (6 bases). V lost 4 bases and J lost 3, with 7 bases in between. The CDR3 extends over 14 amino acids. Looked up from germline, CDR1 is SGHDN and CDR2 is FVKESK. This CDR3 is CASSRDFGANVLTF. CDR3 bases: TGTGCCAGCAGCCGGGACTTTGGGGCCAACGTCCTGACTTTC.

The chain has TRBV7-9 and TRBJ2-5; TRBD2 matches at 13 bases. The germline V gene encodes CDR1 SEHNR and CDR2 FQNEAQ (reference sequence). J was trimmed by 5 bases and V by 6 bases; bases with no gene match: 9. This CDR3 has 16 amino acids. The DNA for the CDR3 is TGTGCCAGCAGTACAACTAGCGGGAGGGTTAGGGAGACCCAGTACTTC. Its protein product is CASSTTSGRVRETQYF.

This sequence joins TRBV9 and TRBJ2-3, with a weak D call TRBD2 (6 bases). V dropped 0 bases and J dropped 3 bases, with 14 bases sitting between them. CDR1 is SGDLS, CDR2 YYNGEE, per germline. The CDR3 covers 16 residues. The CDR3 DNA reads TGTGCCAGCAGCGTAGGTAATGCGGGACGTACAGATACGCAGTATTTT. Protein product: CASSVGNAGRTDTQYF.

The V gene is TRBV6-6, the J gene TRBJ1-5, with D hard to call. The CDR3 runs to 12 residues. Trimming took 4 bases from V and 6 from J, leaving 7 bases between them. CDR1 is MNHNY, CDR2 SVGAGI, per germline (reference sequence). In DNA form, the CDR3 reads TGTGCCAGCAGTTTCAAGTCTCAGCCCCAGCATTTT. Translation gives CASSFKSQPQHF.

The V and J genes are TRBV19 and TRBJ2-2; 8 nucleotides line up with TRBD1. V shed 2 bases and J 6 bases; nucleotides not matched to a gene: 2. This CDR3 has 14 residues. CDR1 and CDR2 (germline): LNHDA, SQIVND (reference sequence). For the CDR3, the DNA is TGTGCCAGTAGTATACAGGGGGCACCCGGGGAGCTGTTTTTT. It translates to CASSIQGAPGELFF.

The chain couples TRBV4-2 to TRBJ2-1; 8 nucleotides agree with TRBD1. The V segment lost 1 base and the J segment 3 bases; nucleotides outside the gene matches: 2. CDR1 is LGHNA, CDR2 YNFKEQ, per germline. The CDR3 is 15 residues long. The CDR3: CASSQGTGYYNEQFF. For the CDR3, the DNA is TGTGCCAGCAGCCAAGGGACAGGGTACTACAATGAGCAGTTCTTC.

CDR3 region: CASSQGGTTGELFF. In DNA, the CDR3 is TGTGCCAGCAGCCAAGGGGGGACCACCGGGGAGCTGTTTTTT. V usage is TRBV3-1 (or the pseudogene TRBV3-2) and J usage is TRBJ2-2; the D gene could be TRBD1 or TRBD2 (5 bases each). This CDR3 has 14 residues. V shed 1 base and J shed 4 bases, with 7 bases lying between them. The germline V gene encodes CDR1 LGHDT and CDR2 YNNKEL (reference sequence).